Listed here is a single T cell receptor (beta chain). The CDR3 sequence is 15 residues long. Germline CDR1 LNHDA, CDR2 SQIVND (reference sequence). The germline V and J ends were trimmed by 6 bases and 4 bases, with 17 bases remaining between them. The assay was immunoSEQ multiplex PCR, and TCRdb's table has in-frame clones only and misses some. The sample yields some 240,000 clones, around 83% seen once. The sample is drawn from a study of blood T cell repertoires in COVID-19. Turning to the study itself: The United States, Italy and Spain supplied acute and convalescent COVID-19 samples. T cells, B-cell-depleted T cells, or PBMCs supplied cDNA or gDNA.

Those who participated ranged in age from 18 to 89 years and resided in around 22 US areas. Participants' own reports of clinical history determined their cohort assignment. The genes are TRBV19 and TRBJ2-3; D is unresolved. The sequencing sample was made of PBMCs or T cells enriched from blood (not recorded which). This TCR was recovered from a woman in her forties or fifties who had been exposed to COVID-19. CDR3 bases: TGTGCCAGTAGCCCTACTGTGCCCCCATCAGATACGCAGTATTTT. Its protein is CASSPTVPPSDTQYF.